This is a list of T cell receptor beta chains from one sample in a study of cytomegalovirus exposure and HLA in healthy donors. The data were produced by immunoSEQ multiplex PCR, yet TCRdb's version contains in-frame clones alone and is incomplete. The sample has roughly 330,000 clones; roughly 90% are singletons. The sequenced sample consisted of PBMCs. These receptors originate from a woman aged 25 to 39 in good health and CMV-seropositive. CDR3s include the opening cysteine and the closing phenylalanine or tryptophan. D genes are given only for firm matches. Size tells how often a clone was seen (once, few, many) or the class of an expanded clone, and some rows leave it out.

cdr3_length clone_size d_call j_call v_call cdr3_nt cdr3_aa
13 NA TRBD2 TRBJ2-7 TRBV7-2 TGTGCCAGCAGCCACGGGACTACCTACGAGCAGTACTTC CASSHGTTYEQYF
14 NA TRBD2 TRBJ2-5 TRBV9 TGTGCCAGCAGCACCCGACTAGCGGAAGAGACCCAGTACTTC CASSTRLAEETQYF
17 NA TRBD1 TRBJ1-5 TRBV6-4 TGTGCCAGCAGACTCTGCTGGGGACAGGATAGCAATCAGCCCCAGCATTTT CASRLCWGQDSNQPQHF
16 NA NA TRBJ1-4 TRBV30 TGTGCCTGGAGTACCGGGCAACTCTCAACTAATGAAAAACTGTTTTTT CAWSTGQLSTNEKLFF
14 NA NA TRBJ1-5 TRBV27 TGTGCCAGCCGGGTGGAGTCGGGCAATCAGCCCCAGCATTTT CASRVESGNQPQHF
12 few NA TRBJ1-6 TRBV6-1 TGTGCCATTAGAGGGGGAAACGCACCCCTCCACTTT CAIRGGNAPLHF
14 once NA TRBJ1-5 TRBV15 TGTGCCACCAGCAGAGATCTTGGGTATCAGCCCCAGCATTTT CATSRDLGYQPQHF
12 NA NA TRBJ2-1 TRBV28 TGTGCCAGCATTTCCCCCAGGGGTGAGCAGTTCTTC CASISPRGEQFF
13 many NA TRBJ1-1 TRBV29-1 TGCAGCGTCCAAAGCCTGGCGGGAACTGAAGCTTTCTTT CSVQSLAGTEAFF
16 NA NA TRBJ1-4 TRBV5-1 TGCGCCAGCAGCCTGGGGCCGTCGGGAACTAATGAAAAACTGTTTTTT CASSLGPSGTNEKLFF
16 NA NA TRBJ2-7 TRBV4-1 TGCGCCAGCAGCCCGATCGGACAGACCCTAAGGGGCGAGCAGTACTTC CASSPIGQTLRGEQYF
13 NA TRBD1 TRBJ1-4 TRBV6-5 TGTGCCAGCAGTAGGACAGGGGATGAAAAACTGTTTTTT CASSRTGDEKLFF
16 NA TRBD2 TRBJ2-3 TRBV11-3 TGTGCCAGCAGCTTAGTCCTAGCGGGGAGCACAGATACGCAGTATTTT CASSLVLAGSTDTQYF
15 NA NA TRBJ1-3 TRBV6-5 TGTGCCAGCAGTTACATTGGTGCGCCTGGAAACACCATATATTTT CASSYIGAPGNTIYF
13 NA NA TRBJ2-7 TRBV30 TGTGCCTGGAGTTACGGAGAGGGATACGAGCAGTACTTC CAWSYGEGYEQYF
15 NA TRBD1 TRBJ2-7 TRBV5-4 TGTGCCAGCAGAGCCGGGACAGGGGCGAACTACGAGCAGTACTTC CASRAGTGANYEQYF
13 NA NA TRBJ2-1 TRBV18 TGTGCCAGCTCACCGGTCGGTTACAATGAGCAGTTCTTC CASSPVGYNEQFF
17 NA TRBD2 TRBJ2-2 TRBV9 TGTGCCAGCAGCCCACACTACGCGGGAGGGGGCCCCGGGGAGCTGTTTTTT CASSPHYAGGGPGELFF
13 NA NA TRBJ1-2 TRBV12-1 TGTGCCAGCAGCTTTAGGAGGAACTATGGCTACACCTTC CASSFRRNYGYTF
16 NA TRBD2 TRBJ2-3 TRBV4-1 TGCGCCAGCAGCCCGGGACTAGCGGAGGCGAAGGATACGCAGTATTTT CASSPGLAEAKDTQYF
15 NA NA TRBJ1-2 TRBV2 TGTGCCAGCAGTGATCGCGGAGCAGGGAACAATGGCTACACCTTC CASSDRGAGNNGYTF
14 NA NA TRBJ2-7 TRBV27 TGTGCCAGCAGTCCGAACATCCTCTCCTACGAGCAGTACTTC CASSPNILSYEQYF
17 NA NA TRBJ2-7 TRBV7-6 TGTGCCAGCAGCTCAGGGGGTCTAGCGTGGAGCTCCTACGAGCAGTACTTC CASSSGGLAWSSYEQYF
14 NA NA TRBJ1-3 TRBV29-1 TGCAGCGTTGCGGCCGGGGGCTCTGGAAACACCATATATTTT CSVAAGGSGNTIYF
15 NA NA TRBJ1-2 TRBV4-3 TGCGCCAGCAGCCAAGAGGCATCGTCGGACTATGGCTACACCTTC CASSQEASSDYGYTF
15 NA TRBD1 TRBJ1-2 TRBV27 TGTGCCAGCAGTTTATCAACAGGGGACCTCTATGGCTACACCTTC CASSLSTGDLYGYTF
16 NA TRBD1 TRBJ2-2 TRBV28 TGTGCCAGCAGTCTCACCGGACAGGGGCGCACCGGGGAGCTGTTTTTT CASSLTGQGRTGELFF
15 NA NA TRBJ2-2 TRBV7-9 TGTGCCAGCAGCTTATTCTCAGGAGGGACCGGGGAGCTGTTTTTT CASSLFSGGTGELFF
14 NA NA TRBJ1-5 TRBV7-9 TGTGCCAGCAGCCACGGGACGTACGACGGGCCCCAGCATTTT CASSHGTYDGPQHF
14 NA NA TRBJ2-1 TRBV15 TGTGCCACCAGCAGAGTGGATGGGGAGAATGAGCAGTTCTTC CATSRVDGENEQFF
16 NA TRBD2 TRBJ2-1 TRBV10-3 TGTGCCATCAAAGGGACTAGCGGGGCGATCTACAATGAGCAGTTCTTC CAIKGTSGAIYNEQFF
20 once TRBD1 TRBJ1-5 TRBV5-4 TGTGCCAGCAGCTTGGACCGGGACAGGGGATTTTTGATAGGAAATCAGCCCCAGCATTTT CASSLDRDRGFLIGNQPQHF
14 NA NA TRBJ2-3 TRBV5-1 TGCGCCAGCAGCTTGGGCCTCCGCACAGATACGCAGTATTTT CASSLGLRTDTQYF
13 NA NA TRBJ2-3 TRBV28 TGTGCCAGCAGTTTACAGCGGACAGATACGCAGTATTTT CASSLQRTDTQYF
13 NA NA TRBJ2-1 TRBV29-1 TGCAGCGTTGATGGGGGGCTAGCGAATGAGCAGTTCTTC CSVDGGLANEQFF
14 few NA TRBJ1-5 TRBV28 TGTGCCAGCAGTCCTGGACAGCTTTATCAGCCCCAGCATTTT CASSPGQLYQPQHF
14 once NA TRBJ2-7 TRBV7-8 TGTGCCAGCAGCTTTAGCGGCGGAACCTACGAGCAGTACTTC CASSFSGGTYEQYF
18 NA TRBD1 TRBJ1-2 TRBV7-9 TGTGCCAGCAGCTTACTTGGTCGGACAGGGGCCATGGGCTATGGCTACACCTTC CASSLLGRTGAMGYGYTF
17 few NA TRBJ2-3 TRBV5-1 TGCGCCAGCAGCTTGGGGCCAGGGGGACTAACCACAGATACGCAGTATTTT CASSLGPGGLTTDTQYF
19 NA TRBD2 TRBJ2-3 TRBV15 TGTGCCACCAGCAGAGTCACAACACTAGCGGAAACACTCACAGATACGCAGTATTTT CATSRVTTLAETLTDTQYF
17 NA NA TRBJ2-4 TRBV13 TGTGCCAGCAGCGAGGCCGGGACACTTCTAGCCAAAAACATTCAGTACTTC CASSEAGTLLAKNIQYF
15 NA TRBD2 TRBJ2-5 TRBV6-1 TGTGCCAGCAGTGAAGTGGCGGGGGGAGGGGAGACCCAGTACTTC CASSEVAGGGETQYF
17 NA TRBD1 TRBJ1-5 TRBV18 TGTGCCAGCTCACCGGGCACAGGGGAAGGGGTCAATCAGCCCCAGCATTTT CASSPGTGEGVNQPQHF
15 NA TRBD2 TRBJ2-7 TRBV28 TGTGCCAGCAGCCCTCCCGGGACTAGCGGGAATAAGCAGTACTTC CASSPPGTSGNKQYF